The 26 T cell receptor beta chains below all came from one sample that was sequenced in a study of PD-L1 blockade in urothelial cancer. Documented time point: pretreatment peripheral blood. TCRdb's table, derived via immunoSEQ multiplex PCR, lists solely in-frame clones and lacks some. Of some 56,000 clones detected, roughly 82% appear once; the ten largest clones hold less than 1.5%. The source was PBMCs, collected around atezolizumab (anti-PD-L1) treatment. All receptors derive from a man in his fifties with urothelial cancer.

There are a few counts of this clone. DNA for the CDR3: TGTGCCAGCAGCTTAAGGTTTGGGACAGTCAACACTGAAGCTTTCTTT. Its protein product is CASSLRFGTVNTEAFF. The V gene is TRBV11-2, the J gene TRBJ1-1; 7 bases are shared with TRBD1. Losses at the gene ends were 2 bases for V and 2 bases for J; bases not matched to a gene: 8. Germline V gene sequence: CDR1 SGHAT, CDR2 FQNNGV. The length of the CDR3 is 16 residues.

J is TRBJ2-1 and V is TRBV30; 12 bases are a match to TRBD2. The CDR3 length is 16 residues. Germline CDR1 reads GTSNPN; CDR2 reads SVGIG (reference sequence). Trimming removed 8 bases from V and 8 bases from J; junction bases left unmatched: 16. For the CDR3, the DNA is TGTGCCGGTGACCCCCCCGGTCTAGCGGGGGGGTATGAGCAGTTCTTC. Protein sequence: CAGDPPGLAGGYEQFF.

This rearrangement joins TRBV5-8 to TRBJ2-1; 8 bases map to TRBD1. This CDR3 is built from 12 residues. Trimming took 0 bases from V and 15 from J; bases not matched to a gene: 5. Germline-derived CDR1 and CDR2 are SGHTS and YDEGEE. The CDR3 spells CASSLARDRLFF. CDR3 coding DNA: TGTGCCAGCAGCTTGGCCCGGGACAGGTTGTTCTTC.

The gene calls are TRBV6-5 and TRBJ2-1; TRBD2 matches 11 bases. Germline CDR1 MNHEY, CDR2 SVGAGI. J lost 4 bases, V lost 6 bases, and 5 bases had no gene match. The length of the CDR3 is 15 residues. The CDR3 here is CASRQLAGVYNEQFF. CDR3 nucleotide sequence: TGTGCCAGCAGACAACTAGCGGGAGTGTACAATGAGCAGTTCTTC.

The chain carries TRBV7-7 and TRBJ2-5; a weak D match, TRBD1 (5 bases). Trimming pared 4 bases from V and 2 bases from J, leaving 14 bases between. Germline CDR1 and CDR2: SSHAT and FNYEAQ (reference sequence). This CDR3 spans 15 amino acids. The CDR3 reads CASSYLRAKQETQYF. The DNA of the CDR3 is TGTGCCAGCAGCTATCTCAGGGCAAAACAAGAGACCCAGTACTTC.

This clone was observed a few times. The chain recombines TRBV4-1 with TRBJ1-5, with D possibly matching TRBD1 (6 bases). Looked up from germline, CDR1 is MGHRA and CDR2 is YSYEKL. The ends were cut back, 5 bases at V and 6 bases at J, with 14 bases in the middle. The CDR3 has 14 amino acids. This CDR3 is CASSTGGGTQPQHF. The CDR3, as DNA: TGCGCCAGCAGCACCGGGGGGGGCACTCAGCCCCAGCATTTT.

CDR3 amino acids: CASSSRTGDNEQYF. CDR3 DNA: TGCGCCAGCAGCTCGCGGACAGGGGATAACGAGCAGTACTTC. The chain couples TRBV5-1 to TRBJ2-7; TRBD1 aligns across 9 bases. CDR3 size: 14 residues. The germline CDR1 and CDR2 sequences are SGHRS and YFSETQ. J gave up 5 bases and V 3 bases, and 6 bases lay outside the gene matches.

The chain links TRBV5-1 to TRBJ1-1; D is ambiguous. Germline V CDR1 and CDR2: SGHRS, YFSETQ. The CDR3 is 13 amino acids. Trimming took 3 bases from V and 1 from J, leaving 7 bases between them. CDR3 loop: CASSSSGNTEAFF. In DNA, the CDR3 is TGCGCCAGCAGCTCGTCAGGGAACACTGAAGCTTTCTTT.

This rearrangement joins TRBV7-9 to TRBJ1-2; 9 nucleotides match TRBD1. The CDR3 spans 13 residues. CDR1 is SEHNR, CDR2 FQNEAQ, per germline (reference sequence). The ends lost 4 bases at V and 7 bases at J; junction bases unmatched: 4. The CDR3 DNA follows: TGTGCCAGCAGCTCTACAGGGGGCGGTGGCTACACCTTC. It encodes CASSSTGGGGYTF.

V and J are TRBV5-1 and TRBJ2-3; possibly TRBD2 for D (6 bases). V was cut by 0 bases and J by 2 bases, with 10 bases left in between. In germline, CDR1 is SGHRS, CDR2 YFSETQ. This CDR3 is 15 amino acids long. Here the CDR3 reads CASSLGAGITDTQYF. In DNA form, the CDR3 reads TGCGCCAGCAGCTTGGGGGCGGGGATCACAGATACGCAGTATTTT.

This chain connects TRBV15 to TRBJ2-5, with D possibly being TRBD2 (5 bases). Matching the DNA end better, TRBJ2-7 makes the J call doubtful. CDR1 is LNHNV, CDR2 YYDKDF, per germline (reference sequence). CDR3 size: 12 residues. CDR3 bases: TGTGCCACCAGCAGAGGGGAGTACGAGCAGTACTTC. It yields the protein CATSRGEYEQYF.

This chain uses TRBV5-1 with TRBJ1-3; 7 nucleotides match TRBD1. CDR1 and CDR2 from the germline V gene are SGHRS and YFSETQ. With V trimmed by 2 bases and J by 0 bases, 2 bases remained unmatched. CDR3 length equals 15 residues. The CDR3 spells CASSLGQVSGNTIYF. CDR3 nucleotide sequence: TGCGCCAGCAGCTTAGGACAGGTCTCTGGAAACACCATATATTTT.

The rearrangement joins TRBV4-2 to TRBJ2-1; the D gene is possibly TRBD2 (5 bases). The CDR3 contains 16 residues. V was pared by 2 bases and J by 1 base, with 12 bases between. The germline gives CDR1 LGHNA, CDR2 YNFKEQ. The CDR3 loop is CASSQNLASSYNEQFF. The CDR3 coding sequence is TGTGCCAGCAGCCAAAATCTAGCCAGTTCCTACAATGAGCAGTTCTTC.

CDR3 region: CASSTSPGAGYYGYTF. CDR3 nucleotide sequence: TGTGCCAGCAGCACGAGCCCTGGGGCTGGGTACTATGGCTACACCTTC. The J gene is TRBJ1-2, the V gene TRBV9, with D perhaps matching TRBD1 (5 bases). Germline lookup yields CDR1 SGDLS and CDR2 YYNGEE. The CDR3 totals 16 residues. V lost 4 bases and J 3 bases, leaving 19 bases between the germline ends.

This chain uses TRBV4-3 with TRBJ1-2, with D possibly being TRBD1 (6 bases). Germline V gene sequence: CDR1 LGHNA, CDR2 YSLEER. The CDR3 is 15 residues long. The V gene lost 1 base and the J gene lost 4 bases, with 13 bases spanning the gap. The CDR3 sequence: CASSQVTGKGYGYTF. As DNA, the CDR3 is TGCGCCAGCAGCCAAGTAACAGGGAAGGGCTATGGCTACACCTTC.

The chain has TRBV19 and TRBJ2-1; TRBD2 matches at 8 bases. The CDR3 runs to 16 residues. Losses at the gene ends were 4 bases for V and 6 bases for J; bases not matched to a gene: 11. Looked up from germline, CDR1 is LNHDA and CDR2 is SQIVND (reference sequence). CDR3 sequence: CASSTLSGVSSNEQFF. CDR3 bases: TGTGCCAGTAGTACACTTAGCGGGGTTTCTTCCAATGAGCAGTTCTTC.

The chain employs TRBV27 and TRBJ1-1; 10 positions agree with TRBD1. The CDR3 loop spans 15 amino acids. The V gene end was trimmed by 4 bases and the J gene end by 14 bases; junction bases not matched to a gene: 16. Per the germline V gene, CDR1 is MNHEY and CDR2 is SMNVEV (reference sequence). CDR3 sequence reads: CASSWGQGPSVQVFF. The CDR3 bases are TGTGCCAGCAGTTGGGGACAGGGGCCGAGTGTGCAAGTCTTCTTT.

V is TRBV9 and J is TRBJ2-5; D gene unclear. Germline-derived CDR1 and CDR2 are SGDLS and YYNGEE. The CDR3 spans 14 residues. V was clipped by 0 bases and J by 6 bases, with 12 bases between them. The CDR3 protein is CASSVDQALKTQYF. The CDR3 DNA follows: TGTGCCAGCAGCGTAGATCAGGCTTTGAAGACCCAGTACTTC.

The V call is TRBV7-2, the J call TRBJ1-6; tentatively, D is TRBD1 (5 bases). There are 12 residues in the CDR3. Trimming took off 3 bases at V and 9 bases at J, with 6 bases between the two ends. Germline lookup yields CDR1 SGHTA and CDR2 FQGNSA. The CDR3 region is CASSFQGSPLHF. In DNA, the CDR3 is TGTGCCAGCAGCTTCCAGGGTTCACCCCTCCACTTT. The full variable domain, in which reference TRBV7-2 and TRBJ1-6 provide the parts outside the CDR3, is GAGVSQSPSNKVTEKGKDVELRCDPISGHTALYWYRQSLGQGLEFLIYFQGNSAPDKSGLPSDRFSAERTGGSVSTLTIQRTQQEDSAVYLCASSFQGSPLHFGNGTRLTVT.

This clone has only one observation. The chain combines TRBV29-1 with TRBJ2-1, with 9 bases identical to TRBD2. The CDR3 covers 15 residues. CDR1 and CDR2 from the germline V gene are SQVTM and ANQGSEA. After removal of 1 base from V and 4 bases from J, the junction contained 5 bases not matched to a gene. The CDR3 here is CSVEGGGGAYNEQFF. The CDR3 DNA follows: TGCAGCGTTGAAGGTGGCGGGGGGGCGTACAATGAGCAGTTCTTC.

The CDR3 region has the DNA TGTGCCAGCAGCTTGGGGGCGTACCAAGAGACCCAGTACTTC. Translating it yields CASSLGAYQETQYF. The chain couples TRBV5-6 to TRBJ2-5; D not resolved. V lost 0 bases and J lost 0, with 6 bases in between. CDR1 and CDR2 (germline): SGHDT, YYEEEE. This CDR3 region has 14 residues.

V is TRBV30 and J is TRBJ2-5; 8 positions match TRBD1. Germline lookup yields CDR1 GTSNPN and CDR2 SVGIG (reference sequence). Trimming took 8 bases from V and 7 from J; bases not matched to a gene: 12. CDR3 length: 13 residues. CDR3 bases: TGTGCCCAGCAGGGGGCTCCGGGGGCGACCCAGTACTTC. Its protein is CAQQGAPGATQYF.

The CDR3 DNA reads TGTGCCATCAGCGGAACTTACAACCGGGAGGCCCAGTACTTC. Its protein is CAISGTYNREAQYF. The genes are TRBV10-3 and TRBJ2-5; 7 nucleotides align to TRBD2. After removal of 6 bases from V and 9 bases from J, the junction contained 13 bases not matched to a gene. The CDR3 is made up of 14 amino acids. The germline V gene encodes CDR1 ENHRY and CDR2 SYGVKD.

The V call is TRBV7-8, the J call TRBJ2-1, with D possibly matching TRBD2 (5 bases). The CDR3 sequence is 13 residues long. The germline V and J ends were trimmed by 1 base and 8 bases, with 9 bases remaining between them. Germline-derived CDR1 and CDR2 are SGHVS and FQNEAQ. The CDR3 sequence is CASSLGLAYEQFF. The CDR3 DNA reads TGTGCCAGCAGCTTAGGCCTAGCCTATGAGCAGTTCTTC.

The chain employs TRBV5-6 and TRBJ1-2; a possible D gene is TRBD1 (6 bases). V lost 2 bases and J lost 4, with 12 bases in between. Germline loops: CDR1 SGHDT, CDR2 YYEEEE. There are 14 residues in the CDR3. CDR3 protein: CASSFQGTRYGYTF. In nucleotides, the CDR3 is TGTGCCAGCAGCTTCCAGGGGACGCGCTATGGCTACACCTTC. The full variable domain, with the rest looked up from reference TRBV5-6 and TRBJ1-2, is DAGVTQSPTHLIKTRGQQVTLRCSPKSGHDTVSWYQQALGQGPQFIFQYYEEEERQRGNFPDRFSGHQFPNYSSELNVNALLLGDSALYLCASSFQGTRYGYTFGSGTRLTVV.

This sequence joins TRBV7-2 and TRBJ2-7; 10 bases are a match to TRBD1. The germline gives CDR1 SGHTA, CDR2 FQGNSA. V dropped 3 bases and J dropped 1; count of bases not matched to a gene: 6. The CDR3 totals 16 residues. The CDR3 reads CASSLGTGVPSYEQYF. For the CDR3, the DNA is TGTGCCAGCAGCTTGGGGACAGGGGTGCCATCCTACGAGCAGTACTTC.